The source of this T cell receptor beta chain is a study of blood T cell repertoires in COVID-19. Overall study context: COVID-19 samples collected from the United States, Italy and Spain covered acute and convalescent phases. T cells, B-cell-depleted T cells, or PBMCs provided the cDNA or gDNA that served as material.

Authors' processing steps: Amplification of reference gene primers provided the estimated nucleated cell counts. The data were produced by immunoSEQ multiplex PCR, yet TCRdb's version contains in-frame clones alone and is incomplete. D and trimming come from the DNA, and the V and J calls and clone size come from that table. This sample has around 250,000 clones, with more than 75% found just once. The CDR3 has 14 residues. In germline, CDR1 is ENHRY, CDR2 SYGVKD. Trimming left V 10 bases short and J 3 bases short, with 16 bases between. The sequence derives from a man in his forties or fifties with active or convalescent COVID-19. Sequencing input: peripheral blood. This chain connects TRBV10-3 to TRBJ2-1; D perhaps matches TRBD2 (6 bases). CDR3 region: CATASRGIYNEQFF. The CDR3 DNA is TGTGCCACCGCCTCCCGCGGGATCTACAATGAGCAGTTCTTC.